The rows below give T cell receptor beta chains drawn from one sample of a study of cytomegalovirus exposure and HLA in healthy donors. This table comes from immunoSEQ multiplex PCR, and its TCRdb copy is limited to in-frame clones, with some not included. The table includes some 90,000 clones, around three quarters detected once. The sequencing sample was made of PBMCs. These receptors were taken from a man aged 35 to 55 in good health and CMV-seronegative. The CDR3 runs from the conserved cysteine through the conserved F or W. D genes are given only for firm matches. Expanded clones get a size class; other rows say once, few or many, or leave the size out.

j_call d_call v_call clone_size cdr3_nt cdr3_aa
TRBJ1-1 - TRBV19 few TGTGCCAGTGCCTCAGGGGTTACTGAAGCTTTCTTT CASASGVTEAFF
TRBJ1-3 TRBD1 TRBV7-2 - TGTGCCAGCAGCCCTGTGGACAGGGGAAACACCATATATTTT CASSPVDRGNTIYF
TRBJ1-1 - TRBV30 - TGTGCCTGGAGTGTAACTCTGCCCCGTTGGAGGAACACTGAAGCTTTCTTT CAWSVTLPRWRNTEAFF
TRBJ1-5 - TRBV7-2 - TGTGCCAGCAGCTCTTTTAATCAGCCCCAGCATTTT CASSSFNQPQHF
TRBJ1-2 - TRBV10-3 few TGTGCCATCAGTGAGTCGGTCCTAGAAAGCAGGGGTTTCGGCTACACCTTC CAISESVLESRGFGYTF
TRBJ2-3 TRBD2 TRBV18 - TGTGCCAGCTCACCGCTAGGGACTAGACTAGCTGGCACAGATACGCAGTATTTT CASSPLGTRLAGTDTQYF
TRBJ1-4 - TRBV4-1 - TGCGCCAGCAGCCAAACCTTTCCCAAGCAAACTAATGAAAAACTGTTTTTT CASSQTFPKQTNEKLFF
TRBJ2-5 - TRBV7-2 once TGTGCCAGCAGCTTAGTAGGGGAAGAGACCCAGTACTTC CASSLVGEETQYF
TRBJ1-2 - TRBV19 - TGTGCCAGTAGTATAGTCACGGCCCTAGCTAACTATGGCTACACCTTC CASSIVTALANYGYTF
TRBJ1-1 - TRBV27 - TGTGCCAGCAGCATTTGGGGGGGGCCCCCTGAAGCTTTCTTT CASSIWGGPPEAFF
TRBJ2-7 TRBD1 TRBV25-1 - TGTGCCAGCGTCCGACAGGGGCACTACGAGCAGTACTTC CASVRQGHYEQYF
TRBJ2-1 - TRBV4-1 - TGCGCCAGCAGCCAAGATGAGACAATTAATGAGCAGTTCTTC CASSQDETINEQFF
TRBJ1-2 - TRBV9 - TGTGCCAGCGGGAGCAACTATGGCTACACCTTC CASGSNYGYTF
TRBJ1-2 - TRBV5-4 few TGTGCCAGCAGCCGGGTGCCGGGACATGACTATGGCTACACCTTC CASSRVPGHDYGYTF
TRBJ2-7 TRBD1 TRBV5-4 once TGTGCCAGCAGCTTAGGGACAGAAAGAGATCAGTACTTC CASSLGTERDQYF
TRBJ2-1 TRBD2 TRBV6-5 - TGTGCCGGCCTTTGGGGGGGGGAGCAGTTCTTC CAGLWGGEQFF
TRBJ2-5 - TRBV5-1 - TGCGCCAGCAGCTTGGAAGGGAGGGAGACCCAGTACTTC CASSLEGRETQYF
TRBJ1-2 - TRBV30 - TGTGCCTTAAATCTTGGCACCCTCCCAGCTAACTATGGCTACACCTTC CALNLGTLPANYGYTF
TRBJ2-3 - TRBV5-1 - TGCGCCAGCAGGGGTGGCGGGGATGCAGATACGCAGTATTTT CASRGGGDADTQYF
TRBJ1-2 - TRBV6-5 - TGTGCCAGCAGTTACTCGGAGGGGCCCTATGGCTACACCTTC CASSYSEGPYGYTF
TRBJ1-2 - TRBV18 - TGTGCCAGCTCACCGAAACAAGCGGGTGGCTACACCTTC CASSPKQAGGYTF
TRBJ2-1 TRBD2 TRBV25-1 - TGTGCCAGCAGGACTTTTTATAGCGGGGACTTAAATGAGCAGTTCTTC CASRTFYSGDLNEQFF
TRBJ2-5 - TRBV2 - TGTGCCAGCAGCCAATATATAAGGAGGGAGACCCAGTACTTC CASSQYIRRETQYF
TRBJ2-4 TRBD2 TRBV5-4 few TGTGCCAGCAGCTTGCCCACTAGCGGGGTAGCCAAAAACATTCAGTACTTC CASSLPTSGVAKNIQYF
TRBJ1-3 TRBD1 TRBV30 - TGTGCCTGGACCCGGCCTTTTCGCTGGGGACAGGAAAAAACCTCTGGAAACACCATATATTTT CAWTRPFRWGQEKTSGNTIYF
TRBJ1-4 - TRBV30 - TGTGCCTGGAGTGTACCCCGGGCAGGGCCTGAAAAACTGTTTTTT CAWSVPRAGPEKLFF
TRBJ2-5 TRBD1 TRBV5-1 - TGCGCCAGCAGCAATACAGGGGGCAGAGAGACCCAGTACTTC CASSNTGGRETQYF
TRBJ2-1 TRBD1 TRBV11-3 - TGTGCCAGCAGCATTACAGGGGGCTACAATGAGCAGTTCTTC CASSITGGYNEQFF
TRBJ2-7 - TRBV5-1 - TGCGCCAGCAGCGGAGACTACGAGCAGTACTTC CASSGDYEQYF
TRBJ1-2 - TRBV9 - TGTGCCAGCAGCGTAGACAGGCCGGACTATGGCTACACCTTC CASSVDRPDYGYTF
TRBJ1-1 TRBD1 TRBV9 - TGTGCCAGCAGCCCCCCTAGACAGGGCTACGAAGCTTTCTTT CASSPPRQGYEAFF
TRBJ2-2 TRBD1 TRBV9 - TGTGCCAGCAGCGTATTTCGGGGACAGGGGGCTTCCGGGGAGCTGTTTTTT CASSVFRGQGASGELFF
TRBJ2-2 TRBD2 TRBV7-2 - TGTGCCAGCAGCTTATACCCAACCCTAGCGGGGGGCCGTAGCGGGGAGCTGTTTTTT CASSLYPTLAGGRSGELFF
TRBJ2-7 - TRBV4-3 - TGCGCCAGCAGCCAAGATGTGGGACTGGGGGCCTACGAGCAGTACTTC CASSQDVGLGAYEQYF
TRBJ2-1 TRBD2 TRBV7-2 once TGTGCCAGCAGCTTAGTAGCAGCGGGGGGGCGGAATGAGCAGTTCTTC CASSLVAAGGRNEQFF
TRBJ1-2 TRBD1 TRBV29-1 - TGCAGCGGGAACGGACAGGGCGGCTACACCTTC CSGNGQGGYTF
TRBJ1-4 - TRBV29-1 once TGCAGCGTCGGAACTGGGAGAACTAATGAAAAACTGTTTTTT CSVGTGRTNEKLFF